This T cell receptor beta chain was profiled in a study of graft-versus-host responses after intestinal transplantation. In the study overall: Recipients got multivisceral, liver-intestinal, or isolated intestinal transplants. Recipients were all induced with anti-thymocyte globulin, then given tacrolimus and steroids for approximately 3 years. Study conclusions and caveats: The recipient marrow held GvH clones, and some of them showed up first in ileum or blood. Early HvG declines after transplant were associated with peak circulating GvH clone levels.

The length of the CDR3 is 20 residues. Germline V gives CDR1 SGHNT, CDR2 YENEEA. The ends were cut back, 1 base at V and 0 bases at J, with 24 bases in the middle. The protocol was immunoSEQ multiplex PCR, while the TCRdb copy is restricted to in-frame clones and leaves out a portion. This sample yields some 87,000 clones, of which 90% to 95% are seen a single time; around 1.1% belongs to the top ten. Comments on this clone: Antigen specificity is unknown.

The sample in question was unstimulated CD8+ T cells sorted from spleen or lymph node cells, obtained before transplant. The chain combines TRBV11-3 with TRBJ2-5, with a tentative D call TRBD2 (6 bases). The TCR originated in a human donor who was the organ donor for an intestinal transplant. CDR3 region: CASSLGAGLGRGLYQETQYF. CDR3 DNA sequence: TGTGCCAGCAGCTTAGGGGCGGGGCTCGGCCGGGGACTGTACCAAGAGACCCAGTACTTC.